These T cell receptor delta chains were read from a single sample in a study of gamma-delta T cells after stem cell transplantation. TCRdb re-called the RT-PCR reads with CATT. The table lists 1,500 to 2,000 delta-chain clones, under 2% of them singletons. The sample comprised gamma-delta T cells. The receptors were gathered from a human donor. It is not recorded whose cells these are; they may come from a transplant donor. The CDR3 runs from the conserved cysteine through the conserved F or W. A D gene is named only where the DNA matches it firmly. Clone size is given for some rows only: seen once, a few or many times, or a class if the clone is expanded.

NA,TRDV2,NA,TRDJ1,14,CACDTILATDKLIF,TGTGCCTGTGACACCATACTGGCCACCGATAAACTCATCTTT
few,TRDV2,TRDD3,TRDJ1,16,CACDKLLLGDTGKLIF,TGTGCCTGTGACAAGTTACTACTGGGGGATACCGGTAAACTCATCTTT
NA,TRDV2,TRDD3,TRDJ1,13,CATLGAYTDKLIF,TGTGCCACGCTGGGGGCCTACACCGATAAACTCATCTTT
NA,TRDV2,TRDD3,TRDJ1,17,CACDDLVGDTTTDKLIF,TGTGCCTGTGATGACCTCGTGGGGGATACGACGACCGATAAACTCATCTTT
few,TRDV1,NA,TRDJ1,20,CALGTPFLILGSVYTDKLIF,TGTGCTCTTGGGACCCCCTTCCTAATACTGGGGTCGGTGTATACCGATAAACTCATCTTT
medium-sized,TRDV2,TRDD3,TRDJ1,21,CACDTVGGGGSREGDTDKLIF,TGTGCCTGTGACACCGTTGGAGGTGGGGGATCCCGAGAGGGGGACACCGATAAACTCATCTTT
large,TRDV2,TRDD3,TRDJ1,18,CACDTLRWGTADTDKLIF,TGTGCCTGTGACACTTTACGGTGGGGGACCGCCGACACCGATAAACTCATCTTT
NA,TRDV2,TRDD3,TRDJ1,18,CACDTVGDTRIPTDKLIF,TGTGCCTGTGACACCGTGGGGGATACGCGTATTCCCACCGATAAACTCATCTTT
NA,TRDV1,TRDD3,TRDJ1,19,CALGELSHWGTADTDKLIF,TGTGCTCTTGGGGAACTCAGCCACTGGGGGACCGCCGACACCGATAAACTCATCTTT
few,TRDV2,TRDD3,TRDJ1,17,CACDALLGEKYTDKLIF,TGTGCCTGTGACGCTTTACTGGGGGAGAAATACACCGATAAACTCATCTTT
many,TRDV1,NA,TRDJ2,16,CALGPEPVKMVAQLFF,TGTGCTCTTGGCCCAGAGCCTGTAAAAATGGTAGCACAACTCTTCTTT
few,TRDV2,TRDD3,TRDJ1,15,CACDAVLGDTGKLIF,TGTGCCTGTGACGCAGTACTGGGGGATACCGGTAAACTCATCTTT
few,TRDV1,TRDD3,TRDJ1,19,CALGERSSTGGLVVNKLIF,TGTGCTCTTGGGGAACGATCGAGCACTGGGGGATTGGTAGTCAATAAACTCATCTTT
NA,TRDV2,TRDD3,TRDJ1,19,CACDTLGDTSNPYTDKLIF,TGTGCCTGTGACACGCTGGGGGATACGTCCAACCCGTACACCGATAAACTCATCTTT
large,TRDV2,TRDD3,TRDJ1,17,CACDKLGDGRDTDKLIF,TGTGCCTGTGATAAACTGGGGGATGGACGGGACACCGATAAACTCATCTTT
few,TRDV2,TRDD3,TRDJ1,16,CACYSVLGAYTDKLIF,TGTGCCTGTTACTCAGTACTGGGGGCCTACACCGATAAACTCATCTTT
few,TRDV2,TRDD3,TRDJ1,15,CACDPWGIVTDKLIF,TGTGCCTGTGACCCCTGGGGGATAGTCACCGATAAACTCATCTTT
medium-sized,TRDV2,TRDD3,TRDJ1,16,CACDLLGDIYTDKLIF,TGTGCCTGTGACCTCCTGGGGGATATCTACACCGATAAACTCATCTTT
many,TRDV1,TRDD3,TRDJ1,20,CALGELEIATGGPYTDKLIF,TGTGCTCTTGGGGAACTAGAGATAGCGACTGGGGGACCATACACCGATAAACTCATCTTT
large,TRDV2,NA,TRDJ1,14,CACDTWGSTDKLIF,TGTGCCTGTGACACCTGGGGATCTACCGATAAACTCATCTTT
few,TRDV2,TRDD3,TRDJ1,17,CACDTLGDTPNTDKLIF,TGTGCCTGTGACACGCTGGGGGATACTCCGAACACCGATAAACTCATCTTT
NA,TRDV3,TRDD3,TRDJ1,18,CASTPSEVLGAYTDKLIF,TGTGCCTCCACCCCCTCCGAGGTACTGGGGGCCTACACCGATAAACTCATCTTT
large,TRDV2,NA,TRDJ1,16,CACDTVGQRATDKLIF,TGTGCCTGTGACACCGTCGGCCAAAGGGCCACCGATAAACTCATCTTT
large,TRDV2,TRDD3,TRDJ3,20,CACDTGTGGFPSWDTRQMFF,TGTGCCTGTGACACCGGGACTGGGGGATTCCCTTCCTGGGACACCCGACAGATGTTTTTC
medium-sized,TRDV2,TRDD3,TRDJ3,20,CACDTANSGGYTWDTRQMFF,TGTGCCTGTGACACCGCAAACTCTGGGGGATACACTTGGGACACCCGACAGATGTTTTTC
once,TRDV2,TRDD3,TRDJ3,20,CACDTVRTGGGTWDTRQMFF,TGTGCCTGTGACACCGTCCGTACTGGGGGAGGAACCTGGGACACCCGACAGATGTTTTTC
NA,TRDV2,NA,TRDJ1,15,CACDTIGRHTDKLIF,TGTGCCTGTGACACCATTGGCCGTCACACCGATAAACTCATCTTT
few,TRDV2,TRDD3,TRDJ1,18,CACDTVLGDTPNTDKLIF,TGTGCCTGTGACACAGTACTGGGGGATACTCCGAACACCGATAAACTCATCTTT
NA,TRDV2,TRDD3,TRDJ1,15,CACDLLGAYTDKPIF,TGTGCCTGTGATCTCCTGGGGGCCTACACCGATAAACCCATCTTT
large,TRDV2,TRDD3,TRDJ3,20,CACDTGVGDWSSWDTRQMFF,TGTGCCTGTGACACCGGCGTGGGGGACTGGAGCTCCTGGGACACCCGACAGATGTTTTTC
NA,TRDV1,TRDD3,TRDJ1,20,CALGEETVWGIRGDTDKLIF,TGTGCTCTTGGGGAAGAGACGGTCTGGGGGATACGAGGCGACACCGATAAACTCATCTTT
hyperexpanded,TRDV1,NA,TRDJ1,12,CALFSYTDKLIF,TGTGCCTTATTCTCGTACACCGATAAACTCATCTTT
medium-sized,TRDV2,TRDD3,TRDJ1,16,CACDILGGKYTDKLIF,TGTGCCTGTGACATACTGGGGGGCAAGTACACCGATAAACTCATCTTT
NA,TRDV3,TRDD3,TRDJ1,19,CACRPVLYWGIRTTDKLIF,TGTGCCTGTAGGCCGGTTCTTTACTGGGGGATACGAACCACCGATAAACTCATCTTT
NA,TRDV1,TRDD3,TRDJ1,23,CALGASKSFPHWGTPEYTDKLIF,TGTGCTCTTGGGGCCTCTAAATCCTTCCCCCACTGGGGGACCCCCGAATACACCGATAAACTCATCTTT
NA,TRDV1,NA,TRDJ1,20,CAPGDRTGDALTLYTDKLIF,TGTGCTCCTGGGGATCGCACCGGGGACGCACTGACCTTGTACACCGATAAACTCATCTTT
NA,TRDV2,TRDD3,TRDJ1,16,CACDLLGDEYTDKLIF,TGTGCCTGCGATCTCCTGGGGGACGAGTACACCGACAAACTCATCTTT